The 13 T cell receptor beta chains given below trace back to one sample, sequenced in a study of blood T cell repertoires in COVID-19. Sequencing used immunoSEQ multiplex PCR; TCRdb keeps in-frame clones, though not all of them. Among roughly 250,000 clones, about 85% were seen once, and the ten largest hold about 3%. Sequencing was performed on PBMCs or T cells enriched from blood (not recorded which). These receptors came from a woman in her 50s who had recovered from COVID-19.

This rearrangement joins TRBV3-1 (or the pseudogene TRBV3-2) to TRBJ2-7, with TRBD2 matching over 8 bases. Germline trimming cut 4 bases from V and 3 bases from J; bases unmatched to any gene: 5. This CDR3 contains 14 residues. Germline V gene sequence: CDR1 LGHDT, CDR2 YNNKEL (reference sequence). The CDR3 region has the DNA TGTGCCAGCAGCCCCTCGGGGGGGCGCTACGAGCAGTACTTC. Its protein product is CASSPSGGRYEQYF.

This sequence joins TRBV9 and TRBJ2-3; 11 nucleotides match TRBD2. Germline V gene sequence: CDR1 SGDLS, CDR2 YYNGEE. J gave up 4 bases and V 0 bases, and 4 bases lay outside the gene matches. The CDR3 spans 16 residues. CDR3 coding DNA: TGTGCCAGCAGCGTAGGACTAGCGGGAATCGCAGATACGCAGTATTTT. Amino acid sequence: CASSVGLAGIADTQYF.

The rearrangement uses TRBV15 and TRBJ1-6; D ambiguous. The germline V gene has CDR1 LNHNV and CDR2 YYDKDF (reference sequence). The CDR3 totals 17 residues. The ends were cut back, 0 bases at V and 0 bases at J, with 9 bases in the middle. The CDR3 coding sequence is TGTGCCACCAGCAGAGATAGCAGAACCTCCTATAATTCACCCCTCCACTTT. This sequence encodes CATSRDSRTSYNSPLHF.

This clone was found once. Other nucleotide sequences from this sample produce the same CDR3. The rearrangement joins TRBV7-9 to TRBJ2-2; D may be TRBD1 (6 bases). Trimming removed 2 bases at V and 0 bases at J, with 7 bases between. CDR1 and CDR2 (germline): SEHNR, FQNEAQ (reference sequence). CDR3 length: 15 amino acids. The CDR3: CASSLTGPNTGELFF. The DNA for the CDR3 is TGTGCCAGCAGCTTAACAGGGCCGAACACCGGGGAGCTGTTTTTT.

This chain joins TRBV5-3 and TRBJ1-1, with TRBD1 as a possible D gene (6 bases). TRBV5-3 is noted as an ORF with a role that remains uncertain. The CDR3 is 20 amino acids. V was shortened by 4 bases and J by 1 base, with 29 bases between the two germline ends. Written as DNA, the CDR3 is TGTGCCAGAAGCCTTAATATGGGAGCGGGACAAAGGGACCAGAACACTGAAGCTTTCTTT. Encoded protein: CARSLNMGAGQRDQNTEAFF.

The V call is TRBV30, the J call TRBJ1-2, with D perhaps TRBD1 (5 bases). The germline V gene has CDR1 GTSNPN and CDR2 SVGIG (reference sequence). The CDR3 has 12 residues. V was shortened by 4 bases and J by 0 bases, with 6 bases between the two germline ends. In DNA, the CDR3 is TGTGCCTGGACAGGGTCTAACTATGGCTACACCTTC. It specifies CAWTGSNYGYTF. Supplemented by reference TRBV30 and TRBJ1-2, the full variable domain reads SQTIHQWPATLVQPVGSPLSLECTVEGTSNPNLYWYRQAAGRGLQLLFYSVGIGQISSEVPQNLSASRPQDRQFILSSKKLLLSDSGFYLCAWTGSNYGYTFGSGTRLTVV.

The chain is built from TRBV29-1 and TRBJ1-2, with a tentative D call TRBD1 (6 bases). Germline loops: CDR1 SQVTM, CDR2 ANQGSEA. Trimming cost V 1 base and J 4 bases, with 13 bases left between them. The CDR3 contains 14 residues. This CDR3 is CSVEGGGLGYGYTF. DNA for the CDR3: TGCAGCGTTGAAGGCGGGGGGCTTGGCTATGGCTACACCTTC.

CDR3 region: CASSPGGSGHYNEQFF. The CDR3, as DNA: TGTGCCAGCTCACCAGGGGGTAGCGGCCACTACAATGAGCAGTTCTTC. This rearrangement joins TRBV18 to TRBJ2-1, with D perhaps TRBD2 (6 bases). Looked up from germline, CDR1 is KGHSH and CDR2 is LQKENI. Trimming took 2 bases from V and 3 from J, leaving 14 bases between them. This CDR3 spans 16 amino acids.

The genes are TRBV7-9 and TRBJ2-1, with 14 bases identical to TRBD2. Germline V gene sequence: CDR1 SEHNR, CDR2 FQNEAQ (reference sequence). V was pared by 4 bases and J by 8 bases, with 7 bases of the junction left unmatched. The CDR3 runs to 16 residues. The chain's CDR3 is CASSSGLAGDIDEQFF. For the CDR3, the DNA is TGTGCCAGCAGCTCGGGACTAGCGGGAGATATCGATGAGCAGTTCTTC.

The chain recombines TRBV24-1 with TRBJ2-5, with 12 bases matching TRBD2. The CDR3 is made up of 18 amino acids. V was pared by 2 bases and J by 5 bases, with 11 bases of the junction left unmatched. Germline CDR1 and CDR2: KGHDR and SFDVKD. CDR3 loop: CATSDSVASGRARETQYF. CDR3 nucleotide sequence: TGTGCCACCAGTGATTCCGTGGCTAGCGGGAGGGCCAGGGAGACCCAGTACTTC.

The V gene is TRBV15, the J gene TRBJ1-4, with D perhaps matching TRBD1 (5 bases). CDR1 and CDR2 from the germline V gene are LNHNV and YYDKDF (reference sequence). The CDR3 is 15 amino acids. The ends were cut back, 0 bases at V and 0 bases at J, with 5 bases in the middle. The CDR3 coding sequence is TGTGCCACCAGCAGAGAAGGGGCAACTAATGAAAAACTGTTTTTT. It codes for CATSREGATNEKLFF.

The chain employs TRBV25-1 and TRBJ1-1; 10 nucleotides align to TRBD1. There are 15 residues in the CDR3. V shed 2 bases, J shed 4 bases, and the junction held 4 bases outside the gene matches. CDR1 is MGHDK and CDR2 is SYGVNS in the germline V gene. The CDR3, as DNA: TGTGCCAGCAGTGAAAGACAGGGGGCGACCACTGAAGCTTTCTTT. Encoded protein: CASSERQGATTEAFF.

This clone showed up just once. This chain joins TRBV27 and TRBJ2-7; D may be TRBD1 (6 bases). Trimming took off 5 bases at V and 5 bases at J, with 19 bases between the two ends. The CDR3 is made up of 15 amino acids. Germline V gene sequence: CDR1 MNHEY, CDR2 SMNVEV (reference sequence). The CDR3 DNA follows: TGTGCCAGCAGTCTCAAAGGGGGATTCGGCGACGAGCAGTACTTC. This gives the protein CASSLKGGFGDEQYF.